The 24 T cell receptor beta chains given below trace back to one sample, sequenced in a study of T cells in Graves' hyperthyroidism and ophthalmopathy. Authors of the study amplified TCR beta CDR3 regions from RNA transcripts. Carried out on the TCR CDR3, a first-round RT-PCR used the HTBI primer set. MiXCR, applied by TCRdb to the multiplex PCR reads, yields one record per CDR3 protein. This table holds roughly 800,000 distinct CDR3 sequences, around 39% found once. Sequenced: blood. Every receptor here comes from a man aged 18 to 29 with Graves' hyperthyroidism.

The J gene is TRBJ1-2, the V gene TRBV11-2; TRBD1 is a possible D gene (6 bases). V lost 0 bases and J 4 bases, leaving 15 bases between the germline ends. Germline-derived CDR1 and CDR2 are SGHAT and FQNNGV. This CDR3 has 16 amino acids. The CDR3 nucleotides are TGTGCCAGCAGCTTAGAGAGAGGGGGATCCATCTATGGCTACACCTTC. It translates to CASSLERGGSIYGYTF. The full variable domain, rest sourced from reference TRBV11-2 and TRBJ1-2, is EAGVAQSPRYKIIEKRQSVAFWCNPISGHATLYWYQQILGQGPKLLIQFQNNGVVDDSQLPKDRFSAERLKGVDSTLKIQPAKLEDSAVYLCASSLERGGSIYGYTFGSGTRLTVV.

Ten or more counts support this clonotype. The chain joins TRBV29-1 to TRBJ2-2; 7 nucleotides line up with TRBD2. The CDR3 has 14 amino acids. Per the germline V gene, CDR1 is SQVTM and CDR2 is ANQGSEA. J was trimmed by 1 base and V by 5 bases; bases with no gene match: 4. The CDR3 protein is CSVLGGRNTGELFF. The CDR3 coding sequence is TGCAGCGTTTTGGGGGGGAGGAACACCGGGGAGCTGTTTTTT.

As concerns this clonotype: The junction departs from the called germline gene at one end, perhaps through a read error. DNA for the CDR3: TGTGCCAGCAGCCAGCTTGCAATAGTAGAAGAGACCCAGTGCTTC. Its protein product is CASSQLAIVEETQCF. The chain uses TRBV7-8 and TRBJ2-5; D not certain. This CDR3 has 15 residues. Germline-derived CDR1 and CDR2 are SGHVS and FQNEAQ. Full variable domain (rest looked up from reference TRBV7-8 and TRBJ2-5): GAGVSQSPRYKVAKRGQDVALRCDPISGHVSLFWYQQALGQGPEFLTYFQNEAQLDKSGLPSDRFFAERPEGSVSTLKIQRTQQEDSAVYLCASSQLAIVEETQCFGPGTRLLVL.

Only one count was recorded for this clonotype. CDR3 residues: CASSDGTGGTYEQYF. Written as DNA, the CDR3 is TGTGCCAGCAGTGACGGGACAGGGGGAACCTACGAGCAGTACTTC. J is TRBJ2-7 and V is TRBV2, with TRBD1 identical over 11 bases. The CDR3 runs 15 residues. The V gene's germline CDR1 is SNHLY and CDR2 FYNNEI. Trimming at V came to 3 bases and at J to 2 bases, leaving 3 bases not matched to a gene.

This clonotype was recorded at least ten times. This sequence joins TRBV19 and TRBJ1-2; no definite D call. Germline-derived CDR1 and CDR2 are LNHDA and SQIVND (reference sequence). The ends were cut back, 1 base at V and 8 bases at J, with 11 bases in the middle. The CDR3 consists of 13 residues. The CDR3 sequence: CASSIGERLGYTF. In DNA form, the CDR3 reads TGTGCCAGTAGTATAGGGGAGCGCCTCGGCTACACCTTC.

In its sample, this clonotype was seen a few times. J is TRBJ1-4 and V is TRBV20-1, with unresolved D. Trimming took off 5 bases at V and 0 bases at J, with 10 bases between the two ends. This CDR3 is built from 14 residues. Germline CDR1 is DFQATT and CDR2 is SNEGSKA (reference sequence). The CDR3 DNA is TGCAGTGCTCAGATCGGTGCAACTAATGAAAAACTGTTTTTT. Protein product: CSAQIGATNEKLFF.

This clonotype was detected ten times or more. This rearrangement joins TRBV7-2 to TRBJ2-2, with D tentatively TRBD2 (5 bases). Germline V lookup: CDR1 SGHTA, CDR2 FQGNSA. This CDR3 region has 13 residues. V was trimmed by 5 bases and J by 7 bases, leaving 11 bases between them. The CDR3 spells CASSPRRGGELFF. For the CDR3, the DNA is TGTGCCAGCAGCCCACGTCGGGGCGGGGAGCTGTTTTTT.

Here the CDR3 DNA reads TGCGCCAGCAGGCCGCTAGCGGCTACCGGGGAGCTGTTTTTT. It specifies CASRPLAATGELFF. The chain uses TRBV5-1 and TRBJ2-2; 7 bases align to TRBD2. Germline CDR1 reads SGHRS; CDR2 reads YFSETQ. The V and J ends lost 5 bases and 5 bases, in that order; junction bases with no gene match: 6. The CDR3 consists of 14 residues.

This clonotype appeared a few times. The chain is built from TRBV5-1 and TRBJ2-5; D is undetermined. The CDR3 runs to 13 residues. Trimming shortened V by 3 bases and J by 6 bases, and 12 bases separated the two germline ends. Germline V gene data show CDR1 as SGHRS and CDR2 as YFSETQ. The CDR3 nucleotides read TGCGCCAGCAGCTCCGATAGCATGAAGACCCAGTACTTC. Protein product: CASSSDSMKTQYF.

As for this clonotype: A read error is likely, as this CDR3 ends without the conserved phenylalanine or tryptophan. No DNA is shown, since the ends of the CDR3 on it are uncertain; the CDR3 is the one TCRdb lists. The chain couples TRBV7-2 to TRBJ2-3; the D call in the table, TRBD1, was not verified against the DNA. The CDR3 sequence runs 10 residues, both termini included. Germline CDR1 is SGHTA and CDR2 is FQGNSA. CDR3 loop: CASSLAGAVA.

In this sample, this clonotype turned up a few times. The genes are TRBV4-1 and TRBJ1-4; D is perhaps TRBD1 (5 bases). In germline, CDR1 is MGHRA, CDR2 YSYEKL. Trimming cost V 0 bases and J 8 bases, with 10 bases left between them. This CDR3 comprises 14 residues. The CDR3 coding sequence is TGCGCCAGCAGCCAAGACAGGGAAGGAGAAAAACTGTTTTTT. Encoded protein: CASSQDREGEKLFF.

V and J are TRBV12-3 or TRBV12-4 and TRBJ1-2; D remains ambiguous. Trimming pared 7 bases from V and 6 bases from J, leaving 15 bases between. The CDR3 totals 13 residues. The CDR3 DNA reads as TGTGCCAGCATTCTGGAATGGACGGATGGCTACACCTTC. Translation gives CASILEWTDGYTF.

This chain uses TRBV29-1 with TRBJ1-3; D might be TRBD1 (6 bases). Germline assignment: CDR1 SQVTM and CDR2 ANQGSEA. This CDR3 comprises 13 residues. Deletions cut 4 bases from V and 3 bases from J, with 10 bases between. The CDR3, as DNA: TGCAGCGTTGGGGGGACACATGGAAACACCATATATTTT. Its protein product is CSVGGTHGNTIYF. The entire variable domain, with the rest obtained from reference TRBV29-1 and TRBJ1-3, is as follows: SAVISQKPSRDICQRGTSLTIQCQVDSQVTMMFWYRQQPGQSLTLIATANQGSEATYESGFVIDKFPISRPNLTFSTLTVSNMSPEDSSIYLCSVGGTHGNTIYFGEGSWLTVV.

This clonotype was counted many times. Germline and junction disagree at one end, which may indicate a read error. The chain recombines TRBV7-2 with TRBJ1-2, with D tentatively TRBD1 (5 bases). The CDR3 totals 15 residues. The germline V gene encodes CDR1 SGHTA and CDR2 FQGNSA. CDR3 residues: CANSLAWQGRSGYTF. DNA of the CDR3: TGTGCCAACAGCTTAGCTTGGCAGGGACGTTCTGGCTACACCTTC.

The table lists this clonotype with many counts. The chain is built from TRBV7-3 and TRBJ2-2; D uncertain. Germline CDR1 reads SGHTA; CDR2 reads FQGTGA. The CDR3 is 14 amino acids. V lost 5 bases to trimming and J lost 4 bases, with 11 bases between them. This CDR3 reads CASSAQVSTGELFF. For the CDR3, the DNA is TGTGCCAGCAGCGCTCAGGTCTCCACCGGGGAGCTGTTTTTT.

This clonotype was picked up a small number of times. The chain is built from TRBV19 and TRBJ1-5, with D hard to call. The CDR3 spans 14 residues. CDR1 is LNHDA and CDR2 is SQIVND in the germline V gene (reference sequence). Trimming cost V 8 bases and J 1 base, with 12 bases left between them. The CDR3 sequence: CASRTLDSNQPQHF. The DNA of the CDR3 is TGTGCCAGTCGGACTCTCGACAGCAATCAGCCCCAGCATTTT.

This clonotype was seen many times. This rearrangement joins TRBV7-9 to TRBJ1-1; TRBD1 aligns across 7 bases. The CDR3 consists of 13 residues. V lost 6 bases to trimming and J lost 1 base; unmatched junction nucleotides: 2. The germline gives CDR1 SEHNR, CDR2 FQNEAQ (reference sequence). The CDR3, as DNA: TGTGCCAGCAGTTGGGACAGGAACACTGAAGCTTTCTTT. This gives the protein CASSWDRNTEAFF.

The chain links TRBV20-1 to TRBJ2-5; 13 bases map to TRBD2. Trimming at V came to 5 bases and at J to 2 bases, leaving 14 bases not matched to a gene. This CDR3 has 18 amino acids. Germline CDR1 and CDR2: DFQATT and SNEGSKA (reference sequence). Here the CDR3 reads CSAFVSRTSGRSQETQYF. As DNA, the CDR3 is TGCAGTGCTTTCGTTTCCCGGACTAGCGGGAGAAGTCAAGAGACCCAGTACTTC.

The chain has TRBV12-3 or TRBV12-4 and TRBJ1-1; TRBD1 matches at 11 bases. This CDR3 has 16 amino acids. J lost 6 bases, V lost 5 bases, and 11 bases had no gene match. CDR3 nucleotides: TGTGCCAGCAGTGCCCGGGACAGGGGGGGTGTAGCTGAAGCTTTCTTT. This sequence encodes CASSARDRGGVAEAFF.

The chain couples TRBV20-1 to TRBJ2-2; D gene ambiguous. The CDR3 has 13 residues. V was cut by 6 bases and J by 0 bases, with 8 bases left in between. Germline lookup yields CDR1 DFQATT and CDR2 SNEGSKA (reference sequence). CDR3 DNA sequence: TGCAGTGCCCCAACTGCGAACACCGGGGAGCTGTTTTTT. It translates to CSAPTANTGELFF.

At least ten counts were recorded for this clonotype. The CDR3 DNA reads TGTGCCAGCAGCTTAGTGGATGGGGAGCTGTTTTTT. Amino acids: CASSLVDGELFF. The chain has TRBV7-2 and TRBJ2-2, with D uncertain. V was cut by 1 base and J by 8 bases, with 5 bases left in between. Germline V gene lookup returns CDR1 SGHTA and CDR2 FQGNSA. The CDR3 is 12 amino acids.

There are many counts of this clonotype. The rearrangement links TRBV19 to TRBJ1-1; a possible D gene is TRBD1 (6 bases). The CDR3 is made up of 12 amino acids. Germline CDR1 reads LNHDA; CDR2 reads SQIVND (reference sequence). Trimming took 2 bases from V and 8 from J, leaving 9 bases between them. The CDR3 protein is CASSIPGAEAFF. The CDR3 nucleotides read TGTGCCAGTAGTATACCAGGGGCCGAAGCTTTCTTT.

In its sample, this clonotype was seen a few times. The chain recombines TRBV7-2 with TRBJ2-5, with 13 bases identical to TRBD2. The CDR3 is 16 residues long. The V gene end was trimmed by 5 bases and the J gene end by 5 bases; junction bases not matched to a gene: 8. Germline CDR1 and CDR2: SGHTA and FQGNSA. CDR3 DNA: TGTGCCAGCAGCCCCCGGACTAGCGGGAGCTTGGAGACCCAGTACTTC. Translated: CASSPRTSGSLETQYF.

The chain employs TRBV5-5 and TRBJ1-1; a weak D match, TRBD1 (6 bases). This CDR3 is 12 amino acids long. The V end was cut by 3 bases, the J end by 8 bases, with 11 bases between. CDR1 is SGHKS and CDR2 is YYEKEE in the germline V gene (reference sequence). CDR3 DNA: TGTGCCAGCAGCTCCCGGACAGAGGAAGCTTTCTTT. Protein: CASSSRTEEAFF.